These T cell receptor beta chains were read from a single sample in a study of blood T cell repertoires in COVID-19. Assay: immunoSEQ multiplex PCR; the TCRdb copy retains only in-frame clones and omits some. The repertoire holds some 150,000 clones, approximately 80% seen once, with nearly 15% in the top ten. Input material: PBMCs or T cells enriched from blood (not recorded which). The receptors were gathered from a man aged 50 or older who had recovered from COVID-19. Each CDR3 is given with its conserved first and last residue. Each record gives: V gene, clone size, J gene, D gene, CDR3 protein, CDR3 DNA. A D gene is named only where the DNA matches it firmly. Size is stated for part of the rows, as once, few or many counts, or as a class when the clone is expanded.

V gene: TRBV28; clone size: medium-sized; J gene: TRBJ1-5; D gene: TRBD1; CDR3 protein: CASSLEGQQPQHF; CDR3 DNA: TGTGCCAGCAGTTTGGAGGGACAGCAGCCCCAGCATTTT
V gene: TRBV27; clone size: NA; J gene: TRBJ1-1; D gene: NA; CDR3 protein: CASTRLGPSREAFF; CDR3 DNA: TGTGCCAGCACCCGTCTGGGCCCCTCCCGTGAAGCTTTCTTT
V gene: TRBV6-5; clone size: NA; J gene: TRBJ2-2; D gene: TRBD2; CDR3 protein: CASSSRGGLDTGELFF; CDR3 DNA: TGTGCCAGCAGTTCCCGCGGGGGGTTAGACACCGGGGAGCTGTTTTTT
V gene: TRBV15; clone size: NA; J gene: TRBJ2-7; D gene: NA; CDR3 protein: CATSRNTGGPSSYEQYF; CDR3 DNA: TGTGCCACCAGCAGAAATACAGGTGGCCCCAGCTCCTACGAGCAGTACTTC
V gene: TRBV6-5; clone size: NA; J gene: TRBJ1-6; D gene: TRBD1; CDR3 protein: CASKGQGYNSPLHF; CDR3 DNA: TGTGCCAGCAAAGGACAGGGCTATAATTCACCCCTCCACTTT
V gene: TRBV6-5; clone size: NA; J gene: TRBJ1-5; D gene: NA; CDR3 protein: CASTKGGVGNQPQHF; CDR3 DNA: TGTGCCAGCACCAAAGGGGGGGTAGGCAATCAGCCCCAGCATTTT
V gene: TRBV7-2; clone size: NA; J gene: TRBJ1-4; D gene: NA; CDR3 protein: CASSLGGGGEKLFF; CDR3 DNA: TGTGCCAGCAGCTTAGGGGGGGGAGGAGAAAAACTGTTTTTT
V gene: TRBV9; clone size: few; J gene: TRBJ2-7; D gene: TRBD1; CDR3 protein: CASSAQGAYEQYF; CDR3 DNA: TGTGCCAGCAGTGCCCAGGGGGCCTACGAGCAGTACTTC
V gene: TRBV9; clone size: NA; J gene: TRBJ2-5; D gene: TRBD2; CDR3 protein: CASSTGEAGGPQETQYF; CDR3 DNA: TGTGCCAGCAGCACCGGGGAGGCGGGGGGCCCTCAAGAGACCCAGTACTTC
V gene: TRBV10-3; clone size: NA; J gene: TRBJ1-2; D gene: NA; CDR3 protein: CAISDRQSTNYGYTF; CDR3 DNA: TGTGCCATCAGTGATCGTCAGTCAACTAACTATGGCTACACCTTC
V gene: TRBV24-1; clone size: few; J gene: TRBJ1-6; D gene: TRBD1; CDR3 protein: CATRDRVGSPLHF; CDR3 DNA: TGTGCCACCAGGGACAGGGTAGGATCACCCCTCCACTTT
V gene: TRBV4-1; clone size: NA; J gene: TRBJ1-6; D gene: NA; CDR3 protein: CASSHLGLGSPLHF; CDR3 DNA: TGCGCCAGCAGCCATCTGGGGCTTGGATCACCCCTCCACTTT
V gene: TRBV6-2/TRBV6-3; clone size: NA; J gene: TRBJ1-1; D gene: TRBD1; CDR3 protein: CASSYGTGGTEAFF; CDR3 DNA: TGTGCCAGCAGTTACGGCACAGGGGGGACTGAAGCTTTCTTT
V gene: TRBV5-5; clone size: NA; J gene: TRBJ1-1; D gene: TRBD1; CDR3 protein: CASSSMDRATEAFF; CDR3 DNA: TGTGCCAGCAGTTCTATGGACAGGGCGACTGAAGCTTTCTTT
V gene: TRBV19; clone size: few; J gene: TRBJ2-2; D gene: TRBD1; CDR3 protein: CASNTPGQGTGELFF; CDR3 DNA: TGTGCCAGTAACACCCCGGGACAGGGCACCGGGGAGCTGTTTTTT
V gene: TRBV2; clone size: NA; J gene: TRBJ1-6; D gene: NA; CDR3 protein: CASRGNRANSPLHF; CDR3 DNA: TGTGCCAGCAGAGGGAACAGGGCTAATTCACCCCTCCACTTT
V gene: TRBV10-1; clone size: NA; J gene: TRBJ1-6; D gene: NA; CDR3 protein: CASSDYRNSPLHF; CDR3 DNA: TGCGCCAGCAGTGATTACAGAAATTCACCCCTCCACTTT
V gene: TRBV28; clone size: NA; J gene: TRBJ2-2; D gene: TRBD1; CDR3 protein: CASSLTGTGDYTGELFF; CDR3 DNA: TGTGCCAGCAGTTTGACCGGGACAGGGGACTACACCGGGGAGCTGTTTTTT
V gene: TRBV20-1; clone size: NA; J gene: TRBJ1-2; D gene: NA; CDR3 protein: CSASREDYGYTF; CDR3 DNA: TGCAGTGCTAGTCGGGAAGACTATGGCTACACCTTC
V gene: TRBV21-1; clone size: once; J gene: TRBJ2-1; D gene: NA; CDR3 protein: CASSNRNESSSYNEQFF; CDR3 DNA: TGTGCCAGCAGCAACAGGAACGAATCGAGCTCCTACAATGAGCAGTTCTTC
V gene: TRBV9; clone size: NA; J gene: TRBJ2-7; D gene: NA; CDR3 protein: CASSVGEGLYEQYF; CDR3 DNA: TGTGCCAGCAGCGTAGGTGAGGGCCTATACGAGCAGTACTTC
V gene: TRBV5-1; clone size: NA; J gene: TRBJ2-3; D gene: TRBD2; CDR3 protein: CASSLGAGGTDTQYF; CDR3 DNA: TGCGCCAGCAGCTTGGGAGCGGGGGGGACAGATACGCAGTATTTT
V gene: TRBV5-1; clone size: NA; J gene: TRBJ1-2; D gene: TRBD1; CDR3 protein: CASSLARGYGYTF; CDR3 DNA: TGCGCCAGCAGCCTGGCCAGGGGGTATGGCTACACCTTC
V gene: TRBV5-1; clone size: NA; J gene: TRBJ1-1; D gene: NA; CDR3 protein: CASSTLQGNTEAFF; CDR3 DNA: TGCGCCAGCAGCACCCTACAGGGGAACACTGAAGCTTTCTTT
V gene: TRBV5-1; clone size: few; J gene: TRBJ2-5; D gene: TRBD2; CDR3 protein: CASSLSQRGRGETQYF; CDR3 DNA: TGCGCCAGCAGCTTGTCCCAGCGGGGGAGGGGAGAGACCCAGTACTTC
V gene: TRBV9; clone size: few; J gene: TRBJ2-6; D gene: TRBD1; CDR3 protein: CASSYQGVVTSGANVLTF; CDR3 DNA: TGTGCCAGCAGCTATCAGGGGGTTGTTACTTCTGGGGCCAACGTCCTGACTTTC
V gene: TRBV5-1; clone size: NA; J gene: TRBJ2-1; D gene: TRBD1; CDR3 protein: CASSLGDSYNEQFF; CDR3 DNA: TGCGCCAGCAGCTTGGGGGACAGTTACAATGAGCAGTTCTTC
V gene: TRBV5-6; clone size: NA; J gene: TRBJ1-6; D gene: NA; CDR3 protein: CASSFRQAARNSPLHF; CDR3 DNA: TGTGCCAGCAGCTTCCGACAGGCCGCACGGAATTCACCCCTCCACTTT
V gene: TRBV6-5; clone size: NA; J gene: TRBJ2-1; D gene: TRBD2; CDR3 protein: CASSKTSGPYNEQFF; CDR3 DNA: TGTGCCAGCAGTAAGACTAGCGGACCCTACAATGAGCAGTTCTTC
V gene: TRBV2; clone size: NA; J gene: TRBJ2-7; D gene: TRBD1; CDR3 protein: CASTKGTGTNEQYF; CDR3 DNA: TGTGCCAGCACCAAAGGGACAGGGACCAACGAGCAGTACTTC
V gene: TRBV9; clone size: NA; J gene: TRBJ1-6; D gene: TRBD1; CDR3 protein: CASSEGTGSNSPLHF; CDR3 DNA: TGTGCCAGCAGCGAGGGGACAGGGAGCAATTCACCCCTCCACTTT
V gene: TRBV11-3; clone size: few; J gene: TRBJ1-1; D gene: TRBD1; CDR3 protein: CASSPRPGTGARCNTEAFF; CDR3 DNA: TGTGCCAGCAGCCCCCGTCCCGGGACAGGGGCCCGATGCAACACTGAAGCTTTCTTT
V gene: TRBV2; clone size: NA; J gene: TRBJ1-1; D gene: NA; CDR3 protein: CASSDSEGAVTEAFF; CDR3 DNA: TGTGCCAGCAGCGATAGTGAGGGAGCGGTCACTGAAGCTTTCTTT
V gene: TRBV6-5; clone size: NA; J gene: TRBJ1-2; D gene: TRBD1; CDR3 protein: CASSYEGAGDGYTF; CDR3 DNA: TGTGCCAGCAGTTACGAGGGGGCGGGCGATGGCTACACCTTC
V gene: TRBV9; clone size: NA; J gene: TRBJ2-5; D gene: TRBD2; CDR3 protein: CASSGRTSGDETQYF; CDR3 DNA: TGTGCCAGCAGCGGGAGGACTAGCGGTGACGAGACCCAGTACTTC
V gene: TRBV30; clone size: NA; J gene: TRBJ1-2; D gene: NA; CDR3 protein: CAWTRDSYGYTF; CDR3 DNA: TGTGCCTGGACCCGGGACTCCTATGGCTACACCTTC
V gene: TRBV30; clone size: NA; J gene: TRBJ1-6; D gene: TRBD1; CDR3 protein: CAWSTGTGTSPLHF; CDR3 DNA: TGTGCCTGGAGTACCGGGACAGGGACCTCACCCCTCCACTTT
V gene: TRBV7-9; clone size: NA; J gene: TRBJ1-1; D gene: NA; CDR3 protein: CASSWEGYTEAFF; CDR3 DNA: TGTGCCAGCAGCTGGGAGGGGTACACTGAAGCTTTCTTT
V gene: TRBV3-1/TRBV3-2; clone size: NA; J gene: TRBJ1-1; D gene: TRBD1; CDR3 protein: CASSQQGASTEAFF; CDR3 DNA: TGTGCCAGCAGCCAACAGGGGGCTAGCACTGAAGCTTTCTTT